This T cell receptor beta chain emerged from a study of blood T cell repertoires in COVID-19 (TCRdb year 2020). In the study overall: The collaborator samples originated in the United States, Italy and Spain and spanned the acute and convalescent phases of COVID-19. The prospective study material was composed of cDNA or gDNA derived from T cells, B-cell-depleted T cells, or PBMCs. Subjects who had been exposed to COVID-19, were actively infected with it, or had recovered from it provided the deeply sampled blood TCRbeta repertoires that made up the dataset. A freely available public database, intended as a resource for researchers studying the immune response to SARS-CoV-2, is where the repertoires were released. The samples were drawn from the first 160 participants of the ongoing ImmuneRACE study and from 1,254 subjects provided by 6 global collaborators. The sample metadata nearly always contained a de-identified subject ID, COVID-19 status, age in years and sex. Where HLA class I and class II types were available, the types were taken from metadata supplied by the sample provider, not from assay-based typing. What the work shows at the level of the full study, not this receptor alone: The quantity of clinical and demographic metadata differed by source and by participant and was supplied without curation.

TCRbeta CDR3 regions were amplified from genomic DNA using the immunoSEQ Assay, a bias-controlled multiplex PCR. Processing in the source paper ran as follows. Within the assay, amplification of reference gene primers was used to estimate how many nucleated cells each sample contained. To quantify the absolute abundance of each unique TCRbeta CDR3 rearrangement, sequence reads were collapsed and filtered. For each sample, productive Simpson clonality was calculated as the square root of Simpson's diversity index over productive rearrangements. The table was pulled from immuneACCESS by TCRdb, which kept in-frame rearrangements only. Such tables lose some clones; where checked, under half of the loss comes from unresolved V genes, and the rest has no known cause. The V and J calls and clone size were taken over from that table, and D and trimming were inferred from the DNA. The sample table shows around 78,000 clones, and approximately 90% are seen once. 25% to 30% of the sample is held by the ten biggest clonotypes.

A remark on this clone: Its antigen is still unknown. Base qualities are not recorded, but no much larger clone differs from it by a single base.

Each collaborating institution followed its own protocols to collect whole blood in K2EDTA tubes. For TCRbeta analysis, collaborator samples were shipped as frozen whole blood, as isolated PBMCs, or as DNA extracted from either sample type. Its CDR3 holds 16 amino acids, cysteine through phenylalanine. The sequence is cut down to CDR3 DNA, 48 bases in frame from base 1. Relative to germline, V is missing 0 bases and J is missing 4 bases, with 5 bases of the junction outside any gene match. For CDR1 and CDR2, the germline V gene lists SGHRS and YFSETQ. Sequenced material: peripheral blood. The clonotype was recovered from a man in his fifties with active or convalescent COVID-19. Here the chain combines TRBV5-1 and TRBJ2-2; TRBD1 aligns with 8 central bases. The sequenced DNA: TGCGCCAGCAGCTTGGCCGGGACAGGAACCACCGGGGAGCTGTTTTTT. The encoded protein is CASSLAGTGTTGELFF.